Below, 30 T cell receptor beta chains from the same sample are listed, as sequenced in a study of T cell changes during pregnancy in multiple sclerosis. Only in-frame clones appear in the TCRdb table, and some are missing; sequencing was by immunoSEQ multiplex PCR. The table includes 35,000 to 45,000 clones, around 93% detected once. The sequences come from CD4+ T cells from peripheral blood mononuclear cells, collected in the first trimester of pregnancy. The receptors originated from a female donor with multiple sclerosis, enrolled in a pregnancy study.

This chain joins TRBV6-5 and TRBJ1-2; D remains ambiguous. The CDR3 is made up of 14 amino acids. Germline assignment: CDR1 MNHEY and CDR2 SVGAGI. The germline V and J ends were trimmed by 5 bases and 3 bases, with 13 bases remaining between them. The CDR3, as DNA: TGTGCCAGCAGTCCCCGGGGTCAACACTATGGCTACACCTTC. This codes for CASSPRGQHYGYTF.

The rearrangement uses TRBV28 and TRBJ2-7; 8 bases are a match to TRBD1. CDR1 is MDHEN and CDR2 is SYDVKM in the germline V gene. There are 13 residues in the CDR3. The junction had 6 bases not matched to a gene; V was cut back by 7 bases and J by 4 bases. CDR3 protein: CASNLDREYEQYF. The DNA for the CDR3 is TGTGCCAGCAACCTGGACAGGGAGTACGAGCAGTACTTC.

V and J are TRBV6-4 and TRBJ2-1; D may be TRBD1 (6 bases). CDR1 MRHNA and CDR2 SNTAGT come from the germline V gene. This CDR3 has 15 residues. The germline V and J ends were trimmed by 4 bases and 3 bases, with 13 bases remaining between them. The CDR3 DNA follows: TGTGCCAGCAGTGCCATAGGGGGAATCTACAATGAGCAGTTCTTC. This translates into CASSAIGGIYNEQFF.

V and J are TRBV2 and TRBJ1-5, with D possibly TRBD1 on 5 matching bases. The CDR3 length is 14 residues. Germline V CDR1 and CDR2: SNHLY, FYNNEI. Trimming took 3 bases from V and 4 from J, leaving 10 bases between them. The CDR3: CASSEIDRNQPQHF. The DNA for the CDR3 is TGTGCCAGCAGTGAGATAGACAGAAATCAGCCCCAGCATTTT.

CDR3 loop: CASSPLGGATDTQYF. The CDR3 coding sequence is TGTGCCAGCAGTCCACTAGGGGGGGCCACAGATACGCAGTATTTT. The chain employs TRBV27 and TRBJ2-3, with D possibly being TRBD2 (7 bases). The CDR3 length is 15 residues. Trimming took 5 bases from V and 2 from J, leaving 14 bases between them. Per germline, CDR1 MNHEY and CDR2 SMNVEV (reference sequence).

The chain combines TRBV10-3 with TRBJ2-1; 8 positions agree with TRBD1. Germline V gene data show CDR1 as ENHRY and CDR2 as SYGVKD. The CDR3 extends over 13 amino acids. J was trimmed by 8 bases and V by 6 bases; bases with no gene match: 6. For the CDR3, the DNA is TGTGCCATCAGCCAGACAGGGGCGGATGAGCAGTTCTTC. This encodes CAISQTGADEQFF.

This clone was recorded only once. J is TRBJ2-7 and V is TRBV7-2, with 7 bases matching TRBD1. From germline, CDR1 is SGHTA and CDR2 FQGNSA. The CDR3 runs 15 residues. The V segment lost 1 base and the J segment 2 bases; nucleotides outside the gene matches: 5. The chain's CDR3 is CASSLEGGATYEQYF. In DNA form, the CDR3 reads TGTGCCAGCAGCTTAGAAGGGGGCGCCACCTACGAGCAGTACTTC. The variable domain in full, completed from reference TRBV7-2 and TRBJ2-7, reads GAGVSQSPSNKVTEKGKDVELRCDPISGHTALYWYRQSLGQGLEFLIYFQGNSAPDKSGLPSDRFSAERTGGSVSTLTIQRTQQEDSAVYLCASSLEGGATYEQYFGPGTRLTVT.

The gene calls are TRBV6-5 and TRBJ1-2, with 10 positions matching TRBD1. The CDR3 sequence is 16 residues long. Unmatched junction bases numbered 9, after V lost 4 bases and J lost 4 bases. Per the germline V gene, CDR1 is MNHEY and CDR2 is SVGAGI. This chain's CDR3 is CASSSWTGGGGYGYTF. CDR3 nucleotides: TGTGCCAGCAGTTCCTGGACAGGGGGAGGTGGCTATGGCTACACCTTC.

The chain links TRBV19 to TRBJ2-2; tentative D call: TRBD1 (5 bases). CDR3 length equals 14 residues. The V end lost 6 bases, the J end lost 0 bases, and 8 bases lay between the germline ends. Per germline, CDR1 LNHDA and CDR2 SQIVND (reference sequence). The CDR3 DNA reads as TGTGCCAGTAGCGGACAAACGAACACCGGGGAGCTGTTTTTT. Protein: CASSGQTNTGELFF. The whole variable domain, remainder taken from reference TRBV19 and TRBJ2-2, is DGGITQSPKYLFRKEGQNVTLSCEQNLNHDAMYWYRQDPGQGLRLIYYSQIVNDFQKGDIAEGYSVSREKKESFPLTVTSAQKNPTAFYLCASSGQTNTGELFFGEGSRLTVL.

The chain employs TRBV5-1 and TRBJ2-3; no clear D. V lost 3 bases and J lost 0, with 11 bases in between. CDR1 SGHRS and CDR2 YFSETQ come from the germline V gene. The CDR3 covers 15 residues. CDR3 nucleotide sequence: TGCGCCAGCAGCTCCTCTCCGACTAGCACAGATACGCAGTATTTT. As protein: CASSSSPTSTDTQYF.

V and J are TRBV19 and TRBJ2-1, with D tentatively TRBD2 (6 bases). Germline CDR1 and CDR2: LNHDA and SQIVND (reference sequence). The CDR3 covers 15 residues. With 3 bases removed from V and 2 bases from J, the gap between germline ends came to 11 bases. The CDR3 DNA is TGTGCCAGTAGTATTCGGGGGAATACCTACAATGAGCAGTTCTTC. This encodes CASSIRGNTYNEQFF.

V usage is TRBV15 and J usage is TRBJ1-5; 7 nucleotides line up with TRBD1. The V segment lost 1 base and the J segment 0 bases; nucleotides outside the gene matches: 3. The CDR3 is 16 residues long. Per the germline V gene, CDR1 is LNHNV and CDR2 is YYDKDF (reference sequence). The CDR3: CATSRVQGISNQPQHF. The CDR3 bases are TGTGCCACCAGCAGAGTACAGGGGATTAGCAATCAGCCCCAGCATTTT.

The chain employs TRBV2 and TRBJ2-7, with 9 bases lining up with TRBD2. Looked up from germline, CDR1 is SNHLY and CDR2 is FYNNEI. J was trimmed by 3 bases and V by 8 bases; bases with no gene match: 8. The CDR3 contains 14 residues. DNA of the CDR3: TGTGCCAGCCGCGGAGTGACTAGCGGCTACGAGCAGTACTTC. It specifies CASRGVTSGYEQYF.

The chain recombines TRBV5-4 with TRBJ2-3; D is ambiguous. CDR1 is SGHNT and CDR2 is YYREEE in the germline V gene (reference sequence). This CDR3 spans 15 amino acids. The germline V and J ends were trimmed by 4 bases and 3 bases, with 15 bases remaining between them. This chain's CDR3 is CASSPDRMRTDTQYF. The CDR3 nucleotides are TGTGCCAGCAGCCCCGATAGAATGAGGACAGATACGCAGTATTTT.

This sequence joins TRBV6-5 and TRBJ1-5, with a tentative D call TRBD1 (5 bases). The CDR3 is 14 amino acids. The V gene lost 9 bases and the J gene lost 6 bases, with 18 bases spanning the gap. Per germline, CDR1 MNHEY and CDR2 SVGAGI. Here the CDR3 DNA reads TGTGCCAGTGGCGTCGGGGGTGATACTCAGCCCCAGCATTTT. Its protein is CASGVGGDTQPQHF.

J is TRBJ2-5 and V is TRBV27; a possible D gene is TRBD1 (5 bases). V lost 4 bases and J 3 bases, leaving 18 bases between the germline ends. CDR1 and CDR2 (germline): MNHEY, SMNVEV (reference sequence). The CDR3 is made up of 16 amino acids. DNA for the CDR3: TGTGCCAGCAGTTCGCGGCCGTCGAAGGGGAAAGAGACCCAGTACTTC. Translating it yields CASSSRPSKGKETQYF.

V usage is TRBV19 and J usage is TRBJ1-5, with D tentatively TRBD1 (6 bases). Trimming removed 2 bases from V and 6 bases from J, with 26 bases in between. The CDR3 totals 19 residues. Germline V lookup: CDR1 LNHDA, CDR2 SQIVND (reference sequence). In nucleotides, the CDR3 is TGTGCCAGTAGTATACGAGTGACAGGTCCTACTCTAGGGGGTCAGCCCCAGCATTTT. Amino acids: CASSIRVTGPTLGGQPQHF.

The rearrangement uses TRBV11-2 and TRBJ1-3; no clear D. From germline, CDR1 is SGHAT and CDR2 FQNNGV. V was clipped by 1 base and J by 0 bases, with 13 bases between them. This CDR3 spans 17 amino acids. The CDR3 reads CASSLVARSSSGNTIYF. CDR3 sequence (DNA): TGTGCCAGCAGCTTAGTCGCTCGGAGTAGCTCTGGAAACACCATATATTTT. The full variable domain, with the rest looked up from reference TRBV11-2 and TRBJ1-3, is EAGVAQSPRYKIIEKRQSVAFWCNPISGHATLYWYQQILGQGPKLLIQFQNNGVVDDSQLPKDRFSAERLKGVDSTLKIQPAKLEDSAVYLCASSLVARSSSGNTIYFGEGSWLTVV.

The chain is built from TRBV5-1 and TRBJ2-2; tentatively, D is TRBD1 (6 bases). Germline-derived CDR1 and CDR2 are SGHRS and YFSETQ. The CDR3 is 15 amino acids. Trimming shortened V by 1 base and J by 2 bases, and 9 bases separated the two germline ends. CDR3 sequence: CASSLQGPNTGELFF. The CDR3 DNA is TGCGCCAGCAGCTTGCAGGGGCCAAACACCGGGGAGCTGTTTTTT.

CDR3 bases: TGTGCCAGCAGTTATGGAGGGGCCGTGACAGATACGCAGTATTTT. This sequence encodes CASSYGGAVTDTQYF. The chain recombines TRBV6-5 with TRBJ2-3; D possibly corresponds to TRBD2 (6 bases). From germline, CDR1 is MNHEY and CDR2 SVGAGI. The CDR3 spans 15 residues. The V end was cut by 3 bases, the J end by 3 bases, with 13 bases between.

CDR3 DNA: TGTGCCAGTTGCCGACAGGGTCGGGAGACCCAGTACTTC. This sequence encodes CASCRQGRETQYF. The rearrangement joins TRBV2 to TRBJ2-5, with TRBD1 matching 7 bases. The V gene's germline CDR1 is SNHLY and CDR2 FYNNEI. V was clipped by 9 bases and J by 5 bases; unmatched bases: 9. This CDR3 comprises 13 residues.

The CDR3, as DNA: TGCAGCGTTGTGGTACCGAGATCCTACGAGCAGTACTTC. Translation: CSVVVPRSYEQYF. V gene TRBV29-1 combines with J gene TRBJ2-7; D call uncertain. In germline, CDR1 is SQVTM, CDR2 ANQGSEA. V lost 4 bases and J 1 base, leaving 11 bases between the germline ends. This CDR3 spans 13 amino acids.

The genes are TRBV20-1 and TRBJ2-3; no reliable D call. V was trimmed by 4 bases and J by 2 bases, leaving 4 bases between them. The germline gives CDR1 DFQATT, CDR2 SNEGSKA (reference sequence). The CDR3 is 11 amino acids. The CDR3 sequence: CSATSTDTQYF. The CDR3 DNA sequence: TGCAGTGCTACCTCCACAGATACGCAGTATTTT.

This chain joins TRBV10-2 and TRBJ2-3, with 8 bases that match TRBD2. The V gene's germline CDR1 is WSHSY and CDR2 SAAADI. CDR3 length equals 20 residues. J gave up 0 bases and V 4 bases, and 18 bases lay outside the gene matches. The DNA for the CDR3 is TGCGCCAGCAGTGTCTCTCCCGAGCGGGAGCCCTACTCTAGCACAGATACGCAGTATTTT. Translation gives CASSVSPEREPYSSTDTQYF.

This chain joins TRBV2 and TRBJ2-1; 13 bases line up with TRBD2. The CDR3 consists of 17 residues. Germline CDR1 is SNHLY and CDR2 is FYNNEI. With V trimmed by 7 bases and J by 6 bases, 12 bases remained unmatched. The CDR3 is CASTSRGTSGGANEQFF. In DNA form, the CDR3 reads TGTGCCAGCACCTCCCGAGGCACTAGCGGGGGGGCCAATGAGCAGTTCTTC.

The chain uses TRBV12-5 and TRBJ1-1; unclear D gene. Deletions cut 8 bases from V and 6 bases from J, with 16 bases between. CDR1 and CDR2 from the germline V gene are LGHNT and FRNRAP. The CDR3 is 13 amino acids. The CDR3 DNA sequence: TGTGCTAGTAGTGGTAGGACTTGGGCTGAAGCTTTCTTT. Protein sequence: CASSGRTWAEAFF.

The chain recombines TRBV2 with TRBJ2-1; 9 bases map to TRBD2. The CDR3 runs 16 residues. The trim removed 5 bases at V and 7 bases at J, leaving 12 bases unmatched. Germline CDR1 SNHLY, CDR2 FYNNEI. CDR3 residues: CASSPRAGGLRNEQFF. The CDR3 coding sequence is TGTGCCAGCAGTCCGAGAGCGGGGGGCCTTAGGAATGAGCAGTTCTTC.

CDR3 region: CASSFSGAGEKLFF. CDR3 nucleotides: TGTGCCAGCAGCTTTTCCGGGGCGGGGGAAAAACTGTTTTTT. The V call is TRBV5-6, the J call TRBJ1-4, with TRBD1 as a possible D gene (5 bases). V was cut by 2 bases and J by 8 bases, with 13 bases left in between. CDR3 length: 14 residues. Germline V lookup: CDR1 SGHDT, CDR2 YYEEEE.

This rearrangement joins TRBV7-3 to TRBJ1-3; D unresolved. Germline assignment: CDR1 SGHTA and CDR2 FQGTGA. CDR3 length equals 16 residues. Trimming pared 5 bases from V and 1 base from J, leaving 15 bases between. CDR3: CASSDGGLGSGNTIYF. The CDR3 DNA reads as TGTGCCAGCAGCGATGGCGGGTTAGGGTCTGGAAACACCATATATTTT.

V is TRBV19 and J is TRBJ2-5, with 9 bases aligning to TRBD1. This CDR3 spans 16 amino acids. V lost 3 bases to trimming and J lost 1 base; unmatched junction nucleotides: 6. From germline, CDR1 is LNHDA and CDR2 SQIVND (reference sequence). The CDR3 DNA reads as TGTGCCAGTAGTATTGGGACAGGGAGAAGCCAAGAGACCCAGTACTTC. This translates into CASSIGTGRSQETQYF.